A single sample gave rise to the 29 T cell receptor beta chains below, sequenced in a study of T cells after yellow fever vaccination. TCRdb ran MiXCR on the 5' RACE reads and lists one entry per CDR3 protein. The table lists a few hundred thousand distinct CDR3 sequences, approximately 4% of them singletons. The material sequenced was PBMCs, taken 5 days after the yellow fever booster vaccination. These receptors all stem from a man younger than 35 who received the YFV17D yellow fever vaccine.

The chain recombines TRBV2 with TRBJ2-2, with 7 bases aligning to TRBD1. The CDR3 contains 13 residues. The V segment lost 7 bases and the J segment 5 bases; nucleotides outside the gene matches: 4. Germline lookup yields CDR1 SNHLY and CDR2 FYNNEI. The CDR3 DNA follows: TGTGCCAGCAACAGGGGTCGTACCGGGGAGCTGTTTTTT. Translated, it gives CASNRGRTGELFF.

This clonotype has a handful of counts. Written as DNA, the CDR3 is TGTGCCAGCAGCACACGGGGGGACGCAGAGACCCAGTACTTC. It translates to CASSTRGDAETQYF. The V call is TRBV12-3 or TRBV12-4, the J call TRBJ2-5, with TRBD2 matching over 7 bases. This CDR3 comprises 14 residues. V lost 6 bases to trimming and J lost 4 bases; unmatched junction nucleotides: 8.

This clonotype was recorded many times. The chain combines TRBV28 with TRBJ1-4; 10 bases match TRBD1. The CDR3 is made up of 14 amino acids. Losses at the gene ends were 6 bases for V and 7 bases for J; bases not matched to a gene: 5. The germline gives CDR1 MDHEN, CDR2 SYDVKM. Here the CDR3 DNA reads TGTGCCAGCAGCCTGACAGGGGGCAGTGAAAAACTGTTTTTT. This translates into CASSLTGGSEKLFF.

V gene TRBV5-1 combines with J gene TRBJ2-3; 11 positions match TRBD2. Germline CDR1 and CDR2: SGHRS and YFSETQ. The J segment lost 11 bases and the V segment lost 0 bases, leaving 5 bases of the junction unmatched. The CDR3 runs 14 residues. The DNA for the CDR3 is TGCGCCAGCAGCTTGGTTAGCGGGGGGGCCCAGCAGTATTTT. This sequence encodes CASSLVSGGAQQYF.

Only a few counts were recorded for this clonotype. This chain links TRBV7-9 with TRBJ1-2; 7 bases map to TRBD1. In germline, CDR1 is SEHNR, CDR2 FQNEAQ (reference sequence). The junction had 10 bases not matched to a gene; V was cut back by 4 bases and J by 8 bases. The length of the CDR3 is 14 residues. CDR3 sequence: CASSSRQGLWGYTF. The CDR3 DNA reads as TGTGCCAGCAGCTCAAGACAGGGCCTATGGGGCTACACCTTC.

The sample holds many counts of this clonotype. The chain links TRBV7-2 to TRBJ2-1; 9 nucleotides match TRBD1. V lost 1 base to trimming and J lost 7 bases; unmatched junction nucleotides: 8. This CDR3 contains 16 residues. Looked up from germline, CDR1 is SGHTA and CDR2 is FQGNSA. The CDR3 sequence: CASSLVGTGFANEQFF. Written as DNA, the CDR3 is TGTGCCAGCAGCTTAGTAGGGACAGGGTTTGCGAATGAGCAGTTCTTC.

This chain uses TRBV29-1 with TRBJ1-4; D remains ambiguous. Trimming took 2 bases from V and 6 from J, leaving 10 bases between them. CDR1 and CDR2 from the germline V gene are SQVTM and ANQGSEA. This CDR3 contains 13 residues. The CDR3 nucleotides are TGCAGCGTTGAACTGGATCTAGATGAAAAACTGTTTTTT. Protein product: CSVELDLDEKLFF.

This clonotype was found many times. The chain employs TRBV27 and TRBJ2-7; perhaps TRBD1 as D (6 bases). Germline V gene lookup returns CDR1 MNHEY and CDR2 SMNVEV (reference sequence). The length of the CDR3 is 15 residues. Deletions cut 3 bases from V and 0 bases from J, with 12 bases between. CDR3 coding DNA: TGTGCCAGCAGTTTTCGTCAGGGGAGCTCCTACGAGCAGTACGTC. Translating it yields CASSFRQGSSYEQYV.

The J gene is TRBJ1-1, the V gene TRBV4-1; D gene uncertain. The CDR3 length is 12 residues. Trimming took 5 bases from V and 0 from J, leaving 4 bases between them. The germline CDR1 and CDR2 sequences are MGHRA and YSYEKL. The CDR3 here is CASSGLNTEAFF. The CDR3 coding sequence is TGCGCCAGCAGCGGTCTGAACACTGAAGCTTTCTTT.

The sample holds a few counts of this clonotype. This rearrangement joins TRBV6-1 to TRBJ2-7, with no clear D. V shed 9 bases and J shed 3 bases, with 12 bases lying between them. The germline V gene encodes CDR1 MNHNS and CDR2 SASEGT. This CDR3 has 12 amino acids. CDR3 loop: CASAWTSYEQYV. CDR3 sequence (DNA): TGTGCCAGTGCTTGGACGAGCTACGAGCAGTACGTC.

This clonotype was counted many times. The chain is built from TRBV28 and TRBJ2-5, with a possible D match to TRBD1 (6 bases). This CDR3 is built from 13 residues. Trimming cost V 8 bases and J 1 base, with 11 bases left between them. Germline V lookup: CDR1 MDHEN, CDR2 SYDVKM. CDR3 DNA sequence: TGTGCCAGCCGATGGACAGTCCAAGAGACCCAGTACTTC. It yields the protein CASRWTVQETQYF.

This clonotype was detected only a few times. CDR3 sequence (DNA): TGTGCCAGCTCACCACATGAGAATTCACCCCTCCACTTT. This translates into CASSPHENSPLHF. This sequence joins TRBV18 and TRBJ1-6; D is unresolved. The CDR3 covers 13 residues. CDR1 KGHSH and CDR2 LQKENI come from the germline V gene. V was pared by 1 base and J by 7 bases, with 5 bases between.

V is TRBV20-1 and J is TRBJ2-7; D is undetermined. The V and J ends lost 5 bases and 3 bases respectively, with 8 bases between them. The CDR3 runs 11 residues. From germline, CDR1 is DFQATT and CDR2 SNEGSKA (reference sequence). This CDR3 reads CSAANDYEQYV. DNA for the CDR3: TGCAGTGCTGCCAACGACTACGAGCAGTACGTC.

The chain joins TRBV20-1 to TRBJ2-3; 7 positions match TRBD2. Trimming cost V 6 bases and J 3 bases; bases outside gene matches: 6. Germline lookup yields CDR1 DFQATT and CDR2 SNEGSKA (reference sequence). The CDR3 has 13 residues. The CDR3 region has the DNA TGCAGTGCCCGGGGAGGGCGTACAGATACGCAGTATTTT. This codes for CSARGGRTDTQYF.

This clonotype has at least ten counts. The chain employs TRBV18 and TRBJ2-5, with D unresolved. CDR3 length: 15 amino acids. From germline, CDR1 is KGHSH and CDR2 LQKENI. V shed 4 bases and J shed 2 bases, with 14 bases lying between them. The CDR3 is CASSRSSIYQETQYF. CDR3 DNA sequence: TGTGCCAGCTCACGGTCGTCCATTTATCAAGAGACCCAGTACTTC.

There are a few counts of this clonotype. This chain joins TRBV20-1 and TRBJ2-3; D is possibly TRBD1 (6 bases). The length of the CDR3 is 14 residues. The V end was cut by 7 bases, the J end by 0 bases, with 14 bases between. Germline V gene lookup returns CDR1 DFQATT and CDR2 SNEGSKA (reference sequence). CDR3 in amino acids: CSGVGTPSTDTQYF. CDR3 nucleotide sequence: TGCAGTGGCGTCGGGACACCTAGCACAGATACGCAGTATTTT.

A few counts support this clonotype. The CDR3 sequence is CSARDGQGGDTQYF. In nucleotides, the CDR3 is TGCAGTGCTAGAGATGGCCAGGGTGGGGATACGCAGTATTTT. The chain recombines TRBV20-1 with TRBJ2-3; TRBD1 is a possible D gene (5 bases). Germline CDR1 is DFQATT and CDR2 is SNEGSKA (reference sequence). Between the trimmed V and J ends, which lost 0 bases and 6 bases, there was a span of 13 bases. The CDR3 spans 14 residues.

This clonotype was recorded many times. The chain is built from TRBV2 and TRBJ1-5, with 7 nucleotides matching TRBD1. V dropped 3 bases and J dropped 5; count of bases not matched to a gene: 7. The CDR3 is 15 amino acids. The germline V gene encodes CDR1 SNHLY and CDR2 FYNNEI. CDR3 loop: CASSDLTGRDQPQHF. The CDR3 DNA reads as TGTGCCAGCAGTGACCTGACAGGGAGGGATCAGCCCCAGCATTTT.

This clonotype was detected ten times or more. This rearrangement joins TRBV7-9 to TRBJ1-1, with TRBD1 matching over 11 bases. CDR3 length: 12 residues. Germline V lookup: CDR1 SEHNR, CDR2 FQNEAQ (reference sequence). The ends lost 9 bases at V and 8 bases at J; junction bases unmatched: 5. Here the CDR3 DNA reads TGTGCCAGTACCGGGACAGGGGGAGAAGCTTTCTTT. It codes for CASTGTGGEAFF.

This clonotype occurred many times. The genes are TRBV6-5 and TRBJ2-7; tentatively, D is TRBD2 (5 bases). The CDR3 spans 13 residues. The V gene lost 5 bases and the J gene lost 2 bases, with 10 bases spanning the gap. CDR1 and CDR2 (germline): MNHEY, SVGAGI. The CDR3 coding sequence is TGTGCCAGCAGTCCGGGATTCCCCTACGAGCAGTACTTC. As protein: CASSPGFPYEQYF.

This clonotype has a handful of counts. V and J are TRBV24-1 and TRBJ2-1; TRBD2 matches 7 bases. CDR3 length: 15 amino acids. The J segment lost 7 bases and the V segment lost 2 bases, leaving 7 bases of the junction unmatched. The germline V gene has CDR1 KGHDR and CDR2 SFDVKD. CDR3 region: CATSDSRWGGNEQFF. As DNA, the CDR3 is TGTGCCACCAGTGATTCTCGTTGGGGGGGTAATGAGCAGTTCTTC.

In its sample, this clonotype was seen a few times. The V and J genes are TRBV5-6 and TRBJ1-5, with 7 positions matching TRBD1. This CDR3 is 17 amino acids long. Trimming took 0 bases from V and 0 from J; bases not matched to a gene: 6. Germline V gene sequence: CDR1 SGHDT, CDR2 YYEEEE. The CDR3 coding sequence is TGTGCCAGCAGCTTGGGACAGGGCCATTATAGCAATCAGCCCCAGCATTTT. It is translated as CASSLGQGHYSNQPQHF.

The chain is built from TRBV7-9 and TRBJ2-5, with D maybe TRBD2 (6 bases). The germline gives CDR1 SEHNR, CDR2 FQNEAQ (reference sequence). Trimming shortened V by 0 bases and J by 6 bases, and 11 bases separated the two germline ends. The CDR3 contains 14 residues. In DNA form, the CDR3 reads TGTGCCAGCAGCTTAGCGTCGGGACTTCAGACCCAGTACTTC. This sequence encodes CASSLASGLQTQYF. The full variable domain, completed using reference TRBV7-9 and TRBJ2-5, is DTGVSQNPRHKITKRGQNVTFRCDPISEHNRLYWYRQTLGQGPEFLTYFQNEAQLEKSRLLSDRFSAERPKGSFSTLEIQRTEQGDSAMYLCASSLASGLQTQYFGPGTRLLVL.

The chain carries TRBV5-1 and TRBJ2-1; D is perhaps TRBD1 (6 bases). Germline values: CDR1 SGHRS, CDR2 YFSETQ. CDR3 size: 13 residues. The V end was cut by 2 bases, the J end by 7 bases, with 10 bases between. CDR3 nucleotide sequence: TGCGCCAGCAGCTTATCACAGGGAAATGAGCAGTTCTTC. Translation gives CASSLSQGNEQFF. The whole variable domain, filled in from reference TRBV5-1 and TRBJ2-1, reads KAGVTQTPRYLIKTRGQQVTLSCSPISGHRSVSWYQQTPGQGLQFLFEYFSETQRNKGNFPGRFSGRQFSNSRSEMNVSTLELGDSALYLCASSLSQGNEQFFGPGTRLTVL.

Turning to this clonotype: The germline gene is not matched at one end of the junction; a read error may be the cause. The V gene is TRBV6-2 or TRBV6-3, the J gene TRBJ1-5; D might be TRBD1 (5 bases). Germline values: CDR1 MNHEY, CDR2 SVGEGT. The CDR3 is 17 residues long. The CDR3 reads CASSYSFGRVINQPQHF. The CDR3 coding sequence is TGCGCCAGCAGTTACTCGTTCGGCAGGGTGATCAATCAGCCCCAGCATTTT.

The V call is TRBV6-2 or TRBV6-3, the J call TRBJ2-5; D is uncertain. V lost 5 bases to trimming and J lost 2 bases, with 12 bases between them. Germline V lookup: CDR1 MNHEY, CDR2 SVGEGT. The CDR3 consists of 14 residues. CDR3 sequence reads: CASSRPTAQETQYF. Here the CDR3 DNA reads TGTGCCAGCAGTCGACCGACGGCACAAGAGACCCAGTACTTC.

This clonotype was found a few times. V is TRBV5-1 and J is TRBJ1-4, with D possibly being TRBD1 (5 bases). Trimming took off 4 bases at V and 2 bases at J, with 27 bases between the two ends. Germline V gene sequence: CDR1 SGHRS, CDR2 YFSETQ. This CDR3 has 20 amino acids. DNA of the CDR3: TGCGCCAGCAGCCCCCCCCCAAGGGACGGGGATAGAGCGACTAATGAAAAACTGTTTTTT. Protein sequence: CASSPPPRDGDRATNEKLFF.

This clonotype was observed many times. The CDR3 spells CASSLGPAQELNIQYF. In DNA, the CDR3 is TGTGCCAGCAGCTTAGGACCTGCTCAGGAATTAAACATTCAGTACTTC. The V and J genes are TRBV7-2 and TRBJ2-4; D is unclear. The germline V gene encodes CDR1 SGHTA and CDR2 FQGNSA. CDR3 length: 16 residues. V was pared by 1 base and J by 6 bases, with 16 bases between.

This clonotype was found many times. The gene calls are TRBV7-8 and TRBJ1-5; perhaps TRBD1 as D (5 bases). V lost 5 bases, J lost 5 bases, and 10 bases lay in between. CDR3 length: 13 amino acids. CDR1 is SGHVS and CDR2 is FQNEAQ in the germline V gene. The chain's CDR3 is CASSGRGDQPQHF. The DNA of the CDR3 is TGTGCCAGCAGCGGAAGGGGAGATCAGCCCCAGCATTTT.